The T cell receptor (beta chain) under discussion was sequenced for a study of T cells after yellow fever vaccination. Study-wide context: Preparation of the low-cell-number fractions used SMART-Seq v4 Ultra Low Input. Overall study results and limits: Subsequent booster samples again held most clones from primary vaccination (around 96% CD4, about 85% CD8). Only a small proportion of the clonotypes turned up in both the CD4 and the CD8 compartments, likely arising from convergent recombination.

This CDR3 is built from 12 residues. With 5 bases removed from V and 2 bases from J, the gap between germline ends came to 7 bases. The germline CDR1 and CDR2 sequences are PRHDT and FYEKMQ (reference sequence). They built TCR cDNA with 5'RACE template switching, a step that put in a universal primer site and UMIs. TCRdb independently ran MiXCR on the 5' RACE reads; one entry per CDR3 protein. The sample records 320,000 or so distinct CDR3 sequences, roughly 7.5% being singletons. This clonotype was seen only a few times. Its antigen is undetermined. The receptor's source is a man aged 18 to 30 who received the YFV17D yellow fever vaccine. This specimen consisted of PBMCs, obtained roughly 45 days after the first yellow fever vaccination. V usage is TRBV13 and J usage is TRBJ2-7; D uncertain. For the CDR3, the DNA is TGTGCCAGCAGCCCCCGGACCTACGAGCAGTACTTC. It encodes CASSPRTYEQYF. The full variable domain, in which reference TRBV13 and TRBJ2-7 provide the parts outside the CDR3, is AAGVIQSPRHLIKEKRETATLKCYPIPRHDTVYWYQQGPGQDPQFLISFYEKMQSDKGSIPDRFSAQQFSDYHSELNMSSLELGDSALYFCASSPRTYEQYFGPGTRLTVT.